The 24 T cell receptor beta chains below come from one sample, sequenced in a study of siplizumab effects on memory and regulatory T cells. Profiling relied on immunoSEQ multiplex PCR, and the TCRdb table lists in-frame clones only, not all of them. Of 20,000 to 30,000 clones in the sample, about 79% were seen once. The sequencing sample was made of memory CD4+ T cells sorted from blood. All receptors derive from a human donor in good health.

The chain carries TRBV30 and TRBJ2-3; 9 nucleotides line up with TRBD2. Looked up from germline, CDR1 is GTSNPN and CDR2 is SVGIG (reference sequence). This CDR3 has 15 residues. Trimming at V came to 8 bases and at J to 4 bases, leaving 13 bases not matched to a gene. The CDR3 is CAGGRAGGGADTQYF. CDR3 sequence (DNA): TGTGCCGGTGGAAGAGCGGGAGGAGGGGCAGATACGCAGTATTTT.

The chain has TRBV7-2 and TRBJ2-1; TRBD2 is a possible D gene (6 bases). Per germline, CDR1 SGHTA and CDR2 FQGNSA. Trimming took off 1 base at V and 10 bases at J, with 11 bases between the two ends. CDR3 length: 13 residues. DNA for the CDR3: TGTGCCAGCAGCTTAGGACTAGTCCGGGAGCAGTTCTTC. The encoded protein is CASSLGLVREQFF.

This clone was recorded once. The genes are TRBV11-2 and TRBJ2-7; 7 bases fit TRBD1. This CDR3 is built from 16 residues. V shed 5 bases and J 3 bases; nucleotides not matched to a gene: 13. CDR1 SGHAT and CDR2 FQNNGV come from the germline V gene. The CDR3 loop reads CASSPVNRGGGYEQYF. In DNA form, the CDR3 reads TGTGCCAGCAGCCCAGTTAATCGAGGGGGCGGCTACGAGCAGTACTTC. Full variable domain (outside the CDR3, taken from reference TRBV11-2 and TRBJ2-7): EAGVAQSPRYKIIEKRQSVAFWCNPISGHATLYWYQQILGQGPKLLIQFQNNGVVDDSQLPKDRFSAERLKGVDSTLKIQPAKLEDSAVYLCASSPVNRGGGYEQYFGPGTRLTVT.

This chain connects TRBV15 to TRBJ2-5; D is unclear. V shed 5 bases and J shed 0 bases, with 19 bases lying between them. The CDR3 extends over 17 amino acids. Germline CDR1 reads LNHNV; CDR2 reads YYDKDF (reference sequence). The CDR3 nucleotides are TGTGCCACCAGCCGCAGTGGGGTACCCGTATACCAAGAGACCCAGTACTTC. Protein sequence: CATSRSGVPVYQETQYF.

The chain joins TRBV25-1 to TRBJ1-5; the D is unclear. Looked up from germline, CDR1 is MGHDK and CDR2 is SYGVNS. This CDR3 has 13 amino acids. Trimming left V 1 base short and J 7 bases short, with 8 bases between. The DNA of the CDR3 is TGTGCCAGCAGTGAATCTTCCATACAGCCCCAGCATTTT. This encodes CASSESSIQPQHF.

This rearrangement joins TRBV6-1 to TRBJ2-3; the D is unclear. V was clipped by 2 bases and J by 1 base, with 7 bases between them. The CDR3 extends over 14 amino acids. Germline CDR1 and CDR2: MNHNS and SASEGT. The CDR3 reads CASSESGRTDTQYF. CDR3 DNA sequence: TGTGCCAGCAGTGAAAGTGGGCGCACAGATACGCAGTATTTT.

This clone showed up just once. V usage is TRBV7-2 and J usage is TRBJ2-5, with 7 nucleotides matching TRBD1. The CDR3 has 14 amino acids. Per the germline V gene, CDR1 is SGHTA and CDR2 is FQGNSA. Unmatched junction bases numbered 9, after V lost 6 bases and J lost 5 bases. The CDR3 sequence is CASRPTGVGETQYF. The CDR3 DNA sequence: TGTGCCAGCAGACCCACAGGGGTTGGGGAGACCCAGTACTTC.

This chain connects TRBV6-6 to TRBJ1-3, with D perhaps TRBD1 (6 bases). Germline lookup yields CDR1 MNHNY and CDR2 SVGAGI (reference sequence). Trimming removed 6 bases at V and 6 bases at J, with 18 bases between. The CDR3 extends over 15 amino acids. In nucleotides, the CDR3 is TGTGCCAGCAGGATACTACAGGGAGGGGAAAACACCATATATTTT. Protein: CASRILQGGENTIYF.

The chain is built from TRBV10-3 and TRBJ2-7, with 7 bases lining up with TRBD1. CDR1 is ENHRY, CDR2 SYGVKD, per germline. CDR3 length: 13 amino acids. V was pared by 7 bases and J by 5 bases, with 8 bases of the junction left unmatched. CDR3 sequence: CAITDRVIDEQYF. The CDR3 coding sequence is TGTGCCATCACCGACAGGGTTATCGACGAGCAGTACTTC.

The CDR3 DNA reads TGTGCCAGTAGTAGGGACAGGGGCACAGATACGCAGTATTTT. It specifies CASSRDRGTDTQYF. This chain uses TRBV19 with TRBJ2-3; 9 bases agree with TRBD1. The trim removed 4 bases at V and 1 base at J, leaving 0 bases unmatched. CDR1 and CDR2 (germline): LNHDA, SQIVND (reference sequence). This CDR3 spans 14 amino acids.

CDR3 sequence reads: CATRWDPTDTQYF. The CDR3 DNA is TGTGCCACTCGGTGGGACCCCACAGATACGCAGTATTTT. The rearrangement joins TRBV10-3 to TRBJ2-3; D is possibly TRBD1 or TRBD2 (5 bases each). The germline V and J ends were trimmed by 10 bases and 2 bases, with 13 bases remaining between them. This CDR3 has 13 amino acids. CDR1 is ENHRY and CDR2 is SYGVKD in the germline V gene.

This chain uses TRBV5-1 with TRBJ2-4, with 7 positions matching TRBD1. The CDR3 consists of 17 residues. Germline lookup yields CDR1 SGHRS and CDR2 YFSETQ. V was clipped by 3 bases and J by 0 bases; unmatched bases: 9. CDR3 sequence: CASSSLEAGGAKNIQYF. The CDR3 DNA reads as TGCGCCAGCAGCTCCCTGGAGGCAGGGGGAGCCAAAAACATTCAGTACTTC.

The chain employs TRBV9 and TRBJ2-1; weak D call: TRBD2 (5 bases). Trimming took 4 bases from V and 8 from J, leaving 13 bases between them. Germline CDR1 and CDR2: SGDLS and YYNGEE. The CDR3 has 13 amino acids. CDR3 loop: CASSLGGSHEQFF. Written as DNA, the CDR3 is TGTGCCAGCAGCCTAGGAGGTAGTCATGAGCAGTTCTTC.

CDR3 coding DNA: TGCGCCAGCAGTTTGTGGGACAGGGGACCCTACGAGCAGTACTTC. It encodes CASSLWDRGPYEQYF. This chain connects TRBV5-1 to TRBJ2-7; TRBD1 matches at 10 bases. Germline loops: CDR1 SGHRS, CDR2 YFSETQ. Unmatched junction bases numbered 7, after V lost 5 bases and J lost 2 bases. This CDR3 region has 15 residues.

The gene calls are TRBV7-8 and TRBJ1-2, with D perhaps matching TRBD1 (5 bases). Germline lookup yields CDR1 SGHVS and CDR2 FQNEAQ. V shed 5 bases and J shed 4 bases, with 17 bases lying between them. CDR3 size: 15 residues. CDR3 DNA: TGTGCCAGCAGCCCTTCGAGGGGTAGTGGCTATGGCTACACCTTC. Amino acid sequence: CASSPSRGSGYGYTF.

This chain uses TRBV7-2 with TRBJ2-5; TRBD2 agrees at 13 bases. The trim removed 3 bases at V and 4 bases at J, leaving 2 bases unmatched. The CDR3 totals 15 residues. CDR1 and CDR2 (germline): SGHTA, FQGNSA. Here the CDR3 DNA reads TGTGCCAGCAGCTTTGGACTAGCGGGAGTAGAGACCCAGTACTTC. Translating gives CASSFGLAGVETQYF.

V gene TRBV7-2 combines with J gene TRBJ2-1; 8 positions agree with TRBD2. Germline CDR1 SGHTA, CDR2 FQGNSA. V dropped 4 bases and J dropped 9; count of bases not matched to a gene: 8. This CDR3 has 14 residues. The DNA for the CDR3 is TGTGCCAGCAGCTCGAGCGGGGGCCGGGGTGAGCAGTTCTTC. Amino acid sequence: CASSSSGGRGEQFF. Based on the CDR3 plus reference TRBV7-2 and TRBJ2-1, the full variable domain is GAGVSQSPSNKVTEKGKDVELRCDPISGHTALYWYRQSLGQGLEFLIYFQGNSAPDKSGLPSDRFSAERTGGSVSTLTIQRTQQEDSAVYLCASSSSGGRGEQFFGPGTRLTVL.

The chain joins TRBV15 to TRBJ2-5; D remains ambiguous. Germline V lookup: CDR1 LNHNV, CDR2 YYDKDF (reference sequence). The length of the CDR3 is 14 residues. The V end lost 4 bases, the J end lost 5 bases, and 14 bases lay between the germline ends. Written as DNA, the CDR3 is TGTGCCACCAGCATCGGACCCCCGAAGGAGACCCAGTACTTC. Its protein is CATSIGPPKETQYF.

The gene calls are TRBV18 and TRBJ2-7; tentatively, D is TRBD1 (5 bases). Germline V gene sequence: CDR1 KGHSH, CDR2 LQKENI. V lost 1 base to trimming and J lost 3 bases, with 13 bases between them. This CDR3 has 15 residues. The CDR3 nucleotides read TGTGCCAGCTCACCACATTCAGGGCTAGGCTACGAGCAGTACTTC. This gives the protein CASSPHSGLGYEQYF.

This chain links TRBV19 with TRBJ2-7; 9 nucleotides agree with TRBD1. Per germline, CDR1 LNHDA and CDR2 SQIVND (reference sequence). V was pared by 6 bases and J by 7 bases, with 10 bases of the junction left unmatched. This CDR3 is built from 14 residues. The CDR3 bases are TGTGCCAGTAGCCTGGTACAGGGGGCTGGAGAGCAGTACTTC. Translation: CASSLVQGAGEQYF.

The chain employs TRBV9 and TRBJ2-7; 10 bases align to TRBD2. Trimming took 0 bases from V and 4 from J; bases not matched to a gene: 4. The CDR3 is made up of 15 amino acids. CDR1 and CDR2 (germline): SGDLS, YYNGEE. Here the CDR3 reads CASSVEDSGRYEQYF. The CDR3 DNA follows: TGTGCCAGCAGCGTAGAAGATAGCGGGAGGTACGAGCAGTACTTC.

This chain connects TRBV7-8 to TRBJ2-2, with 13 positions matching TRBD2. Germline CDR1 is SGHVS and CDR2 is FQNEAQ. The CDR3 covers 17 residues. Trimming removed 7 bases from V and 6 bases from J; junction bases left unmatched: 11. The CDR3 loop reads CASNPTSGRASPGELFF. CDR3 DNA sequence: TGTGCCAGCAATCCAACTAGCGGGAGGGCTAGTCCCGGGGAGCTGTTTTTT.

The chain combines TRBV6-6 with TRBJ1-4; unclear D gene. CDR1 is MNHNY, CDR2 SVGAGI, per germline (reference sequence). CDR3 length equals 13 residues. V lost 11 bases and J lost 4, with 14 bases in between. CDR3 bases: TGTGCCGGCCGAGTAGGCGGTAATGAAAAACTGTTTTTT. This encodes CAGRVGGNEKLFF.

The chain's CDR3 is CASSKGLEGRGMNTEAFF. CDR3 in DNA: TGTGCCAGCAGCAAAGGGTTGGAGGGGCGAGGGATGAACACTGAAGCTTTCTTT. The chain links TRBV21-1 to TRBJ1-1. TRBV21-1 is a recognized pseudogene. The CDR3 spans 18 residues.